These 6 T cell receptor beta chains were sequenced from one sample in a study of T cells in Graves' hyperthyroidism and ophthalmopathy. TCR beta CDR3 regions were amplified from RNA transcripts. Initially, a first-round RT-PCR of the TCR CDR3 employed the HTBI primer set. TCRdb recomputed calls from the multiplex PCR reads with MiXCR, one row per CDR3 protein. The sample includes around 450,000 distinct CDR3 sequences, approximately 13% of them seen just once. Sequenced: blood. These receptors were taken from a woman aged 18-35 years with Graves' hyperthyroidism.

This clonotype occurred many times. The chain uses TRBV18 and TRBJ1-1; TRBD1 is a possible D gene (6 bases). Germline V gene lookup returns CDR1 KGHSH and CDR2 LQKENI. This CDR3 region has 16 residues. V shed 4 bases and J shed 0 bases, with 15 bases lying between them. The CDR3 region is CASSRNRANLNTEAFF. The CDR3 DNA reads as TGTGCCAGCTCACGCAACAGGGCGAACTTGAACACTGAAGCTTTCTTT.

This clonotype was counted a few times. The chain uses TRBV29-1 and TRBJ2-3; D perhaps matches TRBD2 (6 bases). Trimming stripped 1 base from V and 5 bases from J, with 10 bases between. Germline CDR1 and CDR2: SQVTM and ANQGSEA. This CDR3 has 13 residues. As DNA, the CDR3 is TGCAGCGTTGAAGGGAGGGCGAAAGATACGCAGTATTTT. Translating it yields CSVEGRAKDTQYF.

This clonotype has ten or more counts. This rearrangement joins TRBV6-5 to TRBJ1-5; no definite D call. The CDR3 is 14 amino acids. The ends were cut back, 0 bases at V and 2 bases at J, with 5 bases in the middle. Germline V gene lookup returns CDR1 MNHEY and CDR2 SVGAGI. This CDR3 reads CASSYSGGNQPQHF. Written as DNA, the CDR3 is TGTGCCAGCAGTTACTCGGGCGGCAATCAGCCCCAGCATTTT.

In its sample, this clonotype was seen a few times. A single base separates this from a much larger clone, so it may be a read error. V gene TRBV28 combines with J gene TRBJ2-7, with D hard to call. This CDR3 has 12 amino acids. Trimming stripped 5 bases from V and 4 bases from J, with 9 bases between. Germline V gene sequence: CDR1 MDHEN, CDR2 SYDVKM. CDR3 in amino acids: CASSPTDYEQYF. CDR3 DNA: TGTGCCAGCAGTCCTACAGATTACGAGCAGTACTTC.

This chain joins TRBV7-3 and TRBJ2-3; D might be TRBD2 (6 bases). The CDR3 is 14 residues long. The germline gives CDR1 SGHTA, CDR2 FQGTGA. The V end lost 5 bases, the J end lost 1 base, and 10 bases lay between the germline ends. The CDR3 DNA reads as TGTGCCAGCAGCCCCGGGAGTGGCACAGATACGCAGTATTTT. Translating it yields CASSPGSGTDTQYF.

In its sample, this clonotype was seen a few times. Possible read error: a much larger clone is one base away. The rearrangement uses TRBV6-5 and TRBJ2-3; TRBD2 aligns across 7 bases. The CDR3 consists of 17 residues. V dropped 5 bases and J dropped 0; count of bases not matched to a gene: 11. Germline CDR1 reads MNHEY; CDR2 reads SVGAGI. CDR3 bases: TGTGCCAGCAGTCACCGGCCCAGCGGGACCAGCACAGATACGCAGTATTTT. Translated: CASSHRPSGTSTDTQYF.